Below, 17 T cell receptor beta chains from the same sample are listed, as sequenced in a study of glioma-infiltrating T cells. Amplification of TCR alpha and beta CDR3 regions from RNA used iRepertoire nested multiplex PCR. From the multiplex PCR reads, TCRdb called clonotypes with MiXCR, one entry per CDR3 protein. The data contain over 80,000 distinct CDR3 sequences, around 37% of them singletons. Sequenced: glioma tissue, nonneoplastic brain tissue, or PBMCs (not recorded which). These receptors were obtained from a human donor with low-grade glioma or glioblastoma, undergoing nonglioma brain surgery, or in good health (not recorded which).

This clonotype was observed at least ten times. The CDR3 DNA is TGTGCCAGCAGTTACTTTGTGGGGGAAAACATTCAGTACTTC. It encodes CASSYFVGENIQYF. The chain employs TRBV6-2 or TRBV6-3 and TRBJ2-4; the D gene could be TRBD1 or TRBD2 (5 bases each). The V gene's germline CDR1 is MNHEY and CDR2 SVGEGT. Trimming cost V 1 base and J 5 bases, with 9 bases left between them. The CDR3 length is 14 residues.

This clonotype has a count of ten or more. This chain links TRBV6-2 or TRBV6-3 with TRBJ2-6; D gene uncertain. The V gene's germline CDR1 is MNHEY and CDR2 SVGEGT. CDR3 length: 14 residues. Trimming cost V 2 bases and J 2 bases, with 4 bases left between them. The CDR3 coding sequence is TGTGCCAGCAGTTACAGTACTGGGGCCAACGTCCTGACTTTC. It yields the protein CASSYSTGANVLTF.

The count of this clonotype is one. The junction departs from germline at one end; a sequencing error may be responsible. CDR3 sequence reads: CIVNQAGANVLTF. In DNA, the CDR3 is TGCATCGTTAACCAGGCTGGGGCCAACGTCCTGACTTTC. The chain combines TRBV29-1 with TRBJ2-6; no clear D. Germline CDR1 SQVTM, CDR2 ANQGSEA. The CDR3 contains 13 residues.

In this sample, this clonotype turned up many times. V gene TRBV5-1 combines with J gene TRBJ2-1; D is unclear. This CDR3 comprises 13 residues. Germline CDR1 reads SGHRS; CDR2 reads YFSETQ. V dropped 0 bases and J dropped 4 bases, with 5 bases sitting between them. CDR3 coding DNA: TGCGCCAGCAGCTTGGACGGATACAATGAGCAGTTCTTC. It encodes CASSLDGYNEQFF. The full variable domain, in which reference TRBV5-1 and TRBJ2-1 provide the parts outside the CDR3, is KAGVTQTPRYLIKTRGQQVTLSCSPISGHRSVSWYQQTPGQGLQFLFEYFSETQRNKGNFPGRFSGRQFSNSRSEMNVSTLELGDSALYLCASSLDGYNEQFFGPGTRLTVL.

On this clonotype: A much larger clone lies a single base off, so this may be a read error. The CDR3 coding sequence is TGCAGCGCCGACAGGGGGACGAAGGGAGCTTTCTTT. As protein: CSADRGTKGAFF. This chain joins TRBV29-1 and TRBJ1-1; TRBD1 agrees at 9 bases. Looked up from germline, CDR1 is SQVTM and CDR2 is ANQGSEA. J was trimmed by 10 bases and V by 7 bases; bases with no gene match: 10. The CDR3 totals 12 residues.

As concerns this clonotype: This may come from a read error, since a much larger clone is one base off. The V call is TRBV7-7, the J call TRBJ2-5; D is perhaps TRBD2 (6 bases). Deletions cut 8 bases from V and 5 bases from J, with 27 bases between. Germline CDR1 and CDR2: SSHAT and FNYEAQ (reference sequence). The CDR3 length is 17 residues. The CDR3 sequence is CASGPRGGLGRDETQYF. The CDR3 nucleotides are TGTGCCAGCGGCCCGCGAGGAGGGCTAGGACGCGATGAGACCCAGTACTTC.

This clonotype was seen just once. A much more abundant neighbour one base away suggests this may be a read error. The chain carries TRBV2 and TRBJ2-2; 7 bases align to TRBD1. CDR3 size: 15 residues. Germline CDR1 and CDR2: SNHLY and FYNNEI. V lost 5 bases, J lost 4 bases, and 7 bases stayed unmatched. The CDR3 sequence is CASSMTGSVTGELFF. The CDR3 nucleotides read TGTGCCAGCAGTATGACAGGGTCGGTCACCGGGGAGCTGTTTTTT.

In its sample, this clonotype was seen many times. J is TRBJ2-7 and V is TRBV4-1; D ambiguous. Germline assignment: CDR1 MGHRA and CDR2 YSYEKL. V dropped 5 bases and J dropped 3 bases, with 11 bases sitting between them. CDR3 length: 13 amino acids. The DNA for the CDR3 is TGCGCCAGCAGCAGAGAGGAACTCTACGAGCAGTACTTC. Translated: CASSREELYEQYF.

This clonotype was detected many times. This chain uses TRBV20-1 with TRBJ2-7; perhaps TRBD2 as D (6 bases). Germline V gene lookup returns CDR1 DFQATT and CDR2 SNEGSKA (reference sequence). The CDR3 totals 13 residues. Trimming took 4 bases from V and 3 from J, leaving 13 bases between them. The CDR3 region has the DNA TGCAGTGCTACGAGGGACTTAAACTACGAGCAGTACTTC. It codes for CSATRDLNYEQYF.

Remarks on this clonotype: One end of the junction varies from germline; a read error may be responsible. This chain uses TRBV7-6 with TRBJ2-1, with D tentatively TRBD1 (5 bases). Germline V gene data show CDR1 as SGHVS and CDR2 as FNYEAQ. This CDR3 has 13 residues. CDR3 residues: CASSYGPDNKQLF. The DNA of the CDR3 is TGTGCCAGCAGCTATGGCCCGGACAATAAGCAGCTCTTC.

Many counts were recorded for this clonotype. A much larger clone differs from this one at a single base, so this may be a read error. The CDR3 reads CATGGNSNQPQHF. The CDR3 nucleotides are TGTGCCACCGGTGGGAATAGCAATCAGCCCCAGCATTTT. The chain employs TRBV24-1 and TRBJ1-5; D is unresolved. CDR1 is KGHDR and CDR2 is SFDVKD in the germline V gene. The CDR3 has 13 amino acids. Trimming cost V 9 bases and J 0 bases, with 8 bases left between them.

There are many counts of this clonotype. The V call is TRBV10-3, the J call TRBJ2-1, with D possibly being TRBD2 (6 bases). V lost 6 bases, J lost 6 bases, and 18 bases lay in between. From germline, CDR1 is ENHRY and CDR2 SYGVKD. This CDR3 contains 15 residues. The CDR3 DNA reads as TGTGCCATCAGCAAGACTAGTTTACGCGTCAATGAGCAGTTCTTC. Protein sequence: CAISKTSLRVNEQFF.

Notes on this clonotype: A much more abundant neighbour one base away suggests this may be a read error. The V gene is TRBV7-9, the J gene TRBJ2-1, with no clear D. The V gene's germline CDR1 is SEHNR and CDR2 FQNEAQ (reference sequence). The CDR3 has 10 amino acids. DNA for the CDR3: TGTGCCAGCGGCAACAATGAGCAGTCCTTC. This encodes CASGNNEQSF.

The CDR3 coding sequence is TGTGCCAGCAGTCAGACAGGGGGTCAGCCCCAGCATTTT. It codes for CASSQTGGQPQHF. The chain is built from TRBV5-4 and TRBJ1-5, with TRBD1 matching 9 bases. Germline CDR1 and CDR2: SGHNT and YYREEE (reference sequence). V lost 5 bases, J lost 6 bases, and 3 bases stayed unmatched. This CDR3 contains 13 residues.

This clonotype was detected a few times. V usage is TRBV19 and J usage is TRBJ2-7, with TRBD2 matching over 7 bases. The CDR3 is 15 amino acids. V lost 10 bases and J lost 0; bases outside the gene matches: 12. Germline CDR1 reads LNHDA; CDR2 reads SQIVND (reference sequence). The CDR3 nucleotides are TGTGCCACTAAAGACTCCGGCGGGGGCTCCTACGAGCAGTACTTC. As protein: CATKDSGGGSYEQYF.

For this clonotype: One end of the junction is discordant with germline, which a read error may explain. The rearrangement uses TRBV24-1 and TRBJ2-2, with 7 bases matching TRBD2. The CDR3 has 14 residues. Looked up from germline, CDR1 is KGHDR and CDR2 is SFDVKD. This CDR3 reads CATRTSENTGKLSF. The DNA of the CDR3 is TGTGCCACCAGAACTAGCGAGAACACCGGGAAGCTGTCTTTT.

This clonotype was detected many times. V gene TRBV19 combines with J gene TRBJ2-1, with 8 bases lining up with TRBD2. Germline lookup yields CDR1 LNHDA and CDR2 SQIVND (reference sequence). J gave up 3 bases and V 4 bases, and 8 bases lay outside the gene matches. CDR3 length: 16 residues. CDR3 residues: CASSTRTGTSYNEQFF. The CDR3 bases are TGTGCCAGTAGTACCCGTACCGGGACTAGCTACAATGAGCAGTTCTTC.